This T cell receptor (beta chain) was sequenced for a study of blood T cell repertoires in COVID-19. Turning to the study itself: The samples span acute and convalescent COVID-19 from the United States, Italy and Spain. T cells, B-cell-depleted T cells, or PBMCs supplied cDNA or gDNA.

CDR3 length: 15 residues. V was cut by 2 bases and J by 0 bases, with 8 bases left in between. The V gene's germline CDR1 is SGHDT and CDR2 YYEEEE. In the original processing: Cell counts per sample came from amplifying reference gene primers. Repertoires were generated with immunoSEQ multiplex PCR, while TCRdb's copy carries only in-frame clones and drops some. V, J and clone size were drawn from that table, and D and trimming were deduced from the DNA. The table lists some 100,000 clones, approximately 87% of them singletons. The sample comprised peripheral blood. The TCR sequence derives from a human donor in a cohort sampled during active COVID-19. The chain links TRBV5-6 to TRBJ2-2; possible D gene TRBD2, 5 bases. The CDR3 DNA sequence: TGTGCCAGCAGCTTCCGGACTGCGAACACCGGGGAGCTGTTTTTT. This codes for CASSFRTANTGELFF.